One T cell receptor (beta chain) is described in this entry. Its matching antigen is unknown. The data were obtained in a study of blood T cells in healthy people across ages. The study's findings and limits: Per million T cells, TCR beta diversity dropped about linearly as age rose. Comparison with aged donors showed that long-lived donors had more naive CD4+ cells and higher diversity.

The CDR3 is made up of 12 amino acids. Trimming removed 4 bases at V and 5 bases at J, with 7 bases between. Germline V gene sequence: CDR1 SEHNR, CDR2 FQNEAQ (reference sequence). For the second PCR, which ran for about 7 to 12 cycles, a sample-barcoded 5' primer and a J-beta primer mix were used. TCRdb analysed the 5' RACE reads with MiXCR anew, one entry per CDR3 protein. This table holds around 1,900,000 distinct CDR3 sequences, around 42% found once. Material: blood. The chain combines TRBV7-9 with TRBJ2-3; D gene ambiguous. The TCR originated in a human donor in good health. CDR3 DNA sequence: TGTGCCAGCAGCTGGGATAGAGATACGCAGTATTTT. Protein product: CASSWDRDTQYF. The full variable domain, in which reference TRBV7-9 and TRBJ2-3 provide the parts outside the CDR3, is DTGVSQNPRHKITKRGQNVTFRCDPISEHNRLYWYRQTLGQGPEFLTYFQNEAQLEKSRLLSDRFSAERPKGSFSTLEIQRTEQGDSAMYLCASSWDRDTQYFGPGTRLTVL.